This is a list of T cell receptor beta chains from one sample in a study of blood T cell repertoires in COVID-19. Produced via immunoSEQ multiplex PCR; TCRdb's table is partial and in-frame only. The table has approximately 270,000 clones, 89% seen once; the top ten hold roughly 2.2%. Material for sequencing was peripheral blood. The receptor set was obtained from a man aged 45-65 years with acute or convalescent COVID-19. Each CDR3 is given with its conserved first and last residue. Fields, in order: J gene, clone size, V gene, D gene, CDR3 DNA, CDR3 protein. The D gene is left open where the match is weak. Size tells how often a clone was seen (once, few, many) or the class of an expanded clone, and some rows leave it out.

J: TRBJ1-2; size: NA; V: TRBV4-1; D: NA; DNA: TGCGCCAGCAGCCAAGAGCCAGGGAAGTATAACTATGGCTACACCTTC; CDR3: CASSQEPGKYNYGYTF
J: TRBJ1-1; size: many; V: TRBV3-1/TRBV3-2; D: NA; DNA: TGTGCCAGCAGCCAAGAAACGGGGTTCACTGAAGCTTTCTTT; CDR3: CASSQETGFTEAFF
J: TRBJ1-2; size: NA; V: TRBV3-1/TRBV3-2; D: NA; DNA: TGTGCCAGCAGCCAAGAAGCACGCGCCCATGGCTACACCTTC; CDR3: CASSQEARAHGYTF
J: TRBJ2-7; size: NA; V: TRBV23-1; D: NA; DNA: TGCGCCAGCATGAGTGATTCCTCCCCGCGGCAGTACTTC; CDR3: CASMSDSSPRQYF
J: TRBJ1-1; size: once; V: TRBV30; D: NA; DNA: TGTGCCTGGAGTGTATCCCTCGGGGGGCCCTCGAACACTGAAGCTTTCTTT; CDR3: CAWSVSLGGPSNTEAFF
J: TRBJ1-1; size: NA; V: TRBV6-5; D: NA; DNA: TGTGCCGTAGGGGACACTGAAGCTTTCTTT; CDR3: CAVGDTEAFF
J: TRBJ1-2; size: few; V: TRBV30; D: TRBD1; DNA: TGTGCCTCCCCCGGGGACAGGGGCTTTGGCTACACCTTC; CDR3: CASPGDRGFGYTF
J: TRBJ2-1; size: NA; V: TRBV7-2; D: TRBD2; DNA: TGTGCCAGCAGCTCTAGGGGGGGACTAGAATCCTACAATGAGCAGTTCTTC; CDR3: CASSSRGGLESYNEQFF
J: TRBJ1-2; size: NA; V: TRBV11-1; D: TRBD1; DNA: TGTGCCAGCAGCTCACCGGGACAGCAGGCCTACACCTTC; CDR3: CASSSPGQQAYTF
J: TRBJ1-1; size: NA; V: TRBV5-8; D: NA; DNA: TGTGCCAGCAGGAGCCGGCGGGGGGCGCGGGGTGAAGCTTTCTTT; CDR3: CASRSRRGARGEAFF
J: TRBJ2-5; size: once; V: TRBV5-1; D: NA; DNA: TGCGCCAGCAGGATGACCGGGGACCAAGAGACCCAGTACTTC; CDR3: CASRMTGDQETQYF
J: TRBJ2-2; size: NA; V: TRBV5-4; D: TRBD2; DNA: TGTGCCAGCAGCGCGAGACTAGCGGGGGGCGGAAACACCGGGGAGCTGTTTTTT; CDR3: CASSARLAGGGNTGELFF
J: TRBJ1-2; size: once; V: TRBV5-6; D: TRBD1; DNA: TGTGCCAGCAGCCTACAGGGGAGGTCGGATGGCTACACCTTC; CDR3: CASSLQGRSDGYTF
J: TRBJ2-2; size: once; V: TRBV7-3; D: TRBD1; DNA: TGTGCCAGCAGCCCAGGACAGGGATCGGGCGGGGAGCTGTTTTTT; CDR3: CASSPGQGSGGELFF
J: TRBJ2-5; size: NA; V: TRBV29-1; D: NA; DNA: TGCAGCGACCGGGACTTACAAGAGACCCAGTACTTC; CDR3: CSDRDLQETQYF
J: TRBJ2-1; size: NA; V: TRBV6-5; D: NA; DNA: TGTGCCACGGGAGAATATGACAATGAGCAGTTCTTC; CDR3: CATGEYDNEQFF
J: TRBJ2-3; size: NA; V: TRBV2; D: TRBD1; DNA: TGTGCCAGCAGTGAATCGGGACAGGGGGCTGATACGCAGTATTTT; CDR3: CASSESGQGADTQYF
J: TRBJ1-4; size: NA; V: TRBV6-6; D: NA; DNA: TGTGCCAGCAGTTATTCAGGGTCCGCTAATGAAAAACTGTTTTTT; CDR3: CASSYSGSANEKLFF
J: TRBJ1-6; size: NA; V: TRBV18; D: TRBD1; DNA: TGTGCCAGCTCACGTACAGGGGCCGGGGATTCACCCCTCCACTTT; CDR3: CASSRTGAGDSPLHF
J: TRBJ1-3; size: NA; V: TRBV6-5; D: NA; DNA: TGTGCCAGCACCCGGGGGATTTCAGGAAACACCATATATTTT; CDR3: CASTRGISGNTIYF
J: TRBJ1-5; size: NA; V: TRBV10-2; D: NA; DNA: TGCGCCAGCAGTGAGTTTGGGAGACAGGCGTGGAATCAGCCCCAGCATTTT; CDR3: CASSEFGRQAWNQPQHF
J: TRBJ1-1; size: NA; V: TRBV18; D: NA; DNA: TGTGCCAGCTCACCTGGACACCTGAACACTGAAGCTTTCTTT; CDR3: CASSPGHLNTEAFF
J: TRBJ2-5; size: NA; V: TRBV5-1; D: TRBD2; DNA: TGCGCCAGCAGCGCCGGGACTAGCGGGGGGAGGGAGACCCAGTACTTC; CDR3: CASSAGTSGGRETQYF
J: TRBJ2-5; size: NA; V: TRBV5-6; D: NA; DNA: TGTGCCAGCAGTCCCAGAGAGTGGGCTAGCCGAGAGACCCAGTACTTC; CDR3: CASSPREWASRETQYF
J: TRBJ1-5; size: NA; V: TRBV6-5; D: NA; DNA: TGTGCCAGCAGTTACTCCGGAGGGGGCAATCAGCCCCAGCATTTT; CDR3: CASSYSGGGNQPQHF